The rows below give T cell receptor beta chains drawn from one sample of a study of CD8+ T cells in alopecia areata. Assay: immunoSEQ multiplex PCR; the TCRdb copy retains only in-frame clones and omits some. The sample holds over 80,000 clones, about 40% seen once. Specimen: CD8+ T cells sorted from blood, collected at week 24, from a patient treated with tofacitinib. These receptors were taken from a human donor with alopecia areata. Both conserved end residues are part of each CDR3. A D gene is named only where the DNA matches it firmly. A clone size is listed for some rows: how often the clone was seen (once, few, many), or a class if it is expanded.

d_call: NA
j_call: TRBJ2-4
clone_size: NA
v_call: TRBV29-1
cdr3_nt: TGCAGCTACCTCCCCCGGGCCCTAGGTGACATTCAGTACTTC
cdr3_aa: CSYLPRALGDIQYF

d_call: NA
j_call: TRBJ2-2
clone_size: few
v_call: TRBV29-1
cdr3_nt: TGCAGCGTTGGCAGCCTCACCGGGGAGCTGTTTTTT
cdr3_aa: CSVGSLTGELFF

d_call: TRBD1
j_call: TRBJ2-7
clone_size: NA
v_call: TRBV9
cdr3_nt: TGTGCCAGCAGCGTAGACGGGACAGGGGAGCAGTACTTC
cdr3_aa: CASSVDGTGEQYF

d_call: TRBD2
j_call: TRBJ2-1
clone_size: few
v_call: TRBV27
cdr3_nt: TGTGCCAGCAGTTTGGGGACTAGCGGTACAAATGAGCAGTTCTTC
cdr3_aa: CASSLGTSGTNEQFF

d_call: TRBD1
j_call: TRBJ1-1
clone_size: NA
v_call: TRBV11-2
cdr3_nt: TGTGCCAGCAGCTTTATACAGGGGGGAACTGAAGCTTTCTTT
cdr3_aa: CASSFIQGGTEAFF

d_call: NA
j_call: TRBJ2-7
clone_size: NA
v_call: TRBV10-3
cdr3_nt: TGTGCCATCAGTGAGTCATGGGACGAGCAGTACTTC
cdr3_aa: CAISESWDEQYF

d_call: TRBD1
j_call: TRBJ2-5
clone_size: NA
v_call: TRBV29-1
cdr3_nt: TGCAGCGTTGATCGCGACAGGGGTGACGAGACCCAGTACTTC
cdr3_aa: CSVDRDRGDETQYF

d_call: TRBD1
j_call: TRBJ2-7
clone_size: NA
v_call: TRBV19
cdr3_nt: TGTGCCAGTAGTTTCTTACTCGGACAGGGGGAGACCTACGAGCAGTACTTC
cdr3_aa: CASSFLLGQGETYEQYF

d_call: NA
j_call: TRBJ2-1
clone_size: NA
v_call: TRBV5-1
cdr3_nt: TGCGCCAGCAGCTTGGGTGGGGTCAATGAGCAGTTCTTC
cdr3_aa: CASSLGGVNEQFF

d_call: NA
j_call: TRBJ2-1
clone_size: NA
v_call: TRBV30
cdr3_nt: TGTGCCTGGTGCTCTATGTACAATGAGCAGTTCTTC
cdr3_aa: CAWCSMYNEQFF

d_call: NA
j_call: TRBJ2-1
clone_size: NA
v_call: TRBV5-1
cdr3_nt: TGTGCCAGCAGCTCGGGGCCCCCAGAGCAGTTCTTC
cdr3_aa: CASSSGPPEQFF

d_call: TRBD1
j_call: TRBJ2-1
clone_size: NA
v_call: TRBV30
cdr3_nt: TGTGCCTGGCAAACAGGGGGCTTTAGCAATGAGCAGTTCTTC
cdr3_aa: CAWQTGGFSNEQFF

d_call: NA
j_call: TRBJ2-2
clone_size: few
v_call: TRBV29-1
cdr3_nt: TGCAGCGTTCCCGATCACGAGGCCACCGGGGAGCTGTTTTTT
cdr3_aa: CSVPDHEATGELFF

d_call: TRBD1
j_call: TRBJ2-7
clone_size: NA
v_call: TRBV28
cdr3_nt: TGTGCCAGCAGTCCTGTAGGACAGGGATATTACGAGCAGTACTTC
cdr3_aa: CASSPVGQGYYEQYF

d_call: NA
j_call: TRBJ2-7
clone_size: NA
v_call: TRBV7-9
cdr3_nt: TGTGCCAGCAGCCGCGCCGGTTACTCCTACGAGCAGTACTTC
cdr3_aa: CASSRAGYSYEQYF

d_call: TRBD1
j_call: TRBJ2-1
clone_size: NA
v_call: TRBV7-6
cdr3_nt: TGTGCCAGCAGCTTAGCTGGGACAGAGGGCAATGAGCAGTTCTTC
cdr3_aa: CASSLAGTEGNEQFF

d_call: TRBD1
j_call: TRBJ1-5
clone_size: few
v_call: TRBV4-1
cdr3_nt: TGCGCCAGCAGCCAAGGACAGGGGAGCAATCAGCCCCAGCATTTT
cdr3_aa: CASSQGQGSNQPQHF

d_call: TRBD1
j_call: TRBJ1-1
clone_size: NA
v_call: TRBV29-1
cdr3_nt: TGCAGCGTGAAAACAGGGGGTATCACTGAAGCTTTCTTT
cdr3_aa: CSVKTGGITEAFF

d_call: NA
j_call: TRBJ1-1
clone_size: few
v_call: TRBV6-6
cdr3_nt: TGTGCCAGCAGTTACGTTCCAGGGGACGCCGAAGCTTTCTTT
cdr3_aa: CASSYVPGDAEAFF

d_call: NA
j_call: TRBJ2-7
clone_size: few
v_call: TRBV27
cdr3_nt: TGTGCCAGCAGCGTCTCAGGTTACGAGCAGTACTTC
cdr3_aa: CASSVSGYEQYF

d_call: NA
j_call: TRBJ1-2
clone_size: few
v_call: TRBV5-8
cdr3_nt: TGTGCCAGCACTAACTATGGCTACACCTTC
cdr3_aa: CASTNYGYTF

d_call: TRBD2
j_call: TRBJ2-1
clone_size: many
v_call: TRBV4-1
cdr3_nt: TGCGCCAGCAGCCAAGAAACAGCGGGATTTGGCAATGAGCAGTTCTTC
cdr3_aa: CASSQETAGFGNEQFF

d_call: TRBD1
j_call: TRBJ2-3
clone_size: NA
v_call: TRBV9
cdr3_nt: TGTGCCAGCAGCGGACAGGGGGTTAACACAGATACGCAGTATTTT
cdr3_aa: CASSGQGVNTDTQYF

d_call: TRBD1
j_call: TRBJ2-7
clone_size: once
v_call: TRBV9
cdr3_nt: TGTGCCAGCAGCGTGGGACAGGCCTTTACCTACGAGCAGTACTTC
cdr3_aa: CASSVGQAFTYEQYF

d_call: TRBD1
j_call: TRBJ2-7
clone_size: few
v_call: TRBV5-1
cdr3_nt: TGCGCCAGCAGGCCGACAGGGGCCCACGAGCAGTACTTC
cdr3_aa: CASRPTGAHEQYF

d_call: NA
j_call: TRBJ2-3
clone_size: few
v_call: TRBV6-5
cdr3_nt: TGTGCCAGCAGTTACTCGCGGACCCTCAGCACAGATACGCAGTATTTT
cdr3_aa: CASSYSRTLSTDTQYF

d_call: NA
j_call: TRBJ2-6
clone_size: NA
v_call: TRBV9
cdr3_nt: TGTGCCAGCAGCGCCGGGTACGGGGCCAACGTCCTGACTTTC
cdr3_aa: CASSAGYGANVLTF

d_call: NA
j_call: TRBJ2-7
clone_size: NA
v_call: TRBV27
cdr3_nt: TGTGCCAGCAGTTTAAGATGGGGGGCCCCCTACGAGCAGTACTTC
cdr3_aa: CASSLRWGAPYEQYF

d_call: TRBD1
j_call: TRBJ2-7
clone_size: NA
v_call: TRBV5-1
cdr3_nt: TGCGCCAGCAGCTTACAGACAGGGTCTAGCTACGAGCAGTACTTC
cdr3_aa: CASSLQTGSSYEQYF

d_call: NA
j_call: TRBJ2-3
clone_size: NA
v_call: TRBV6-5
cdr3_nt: TGTGCCAGCAGTTTAGAATCAGGGGGCACAGATACGCAGTATTTT
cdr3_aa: CASSLESGGTDTQYF

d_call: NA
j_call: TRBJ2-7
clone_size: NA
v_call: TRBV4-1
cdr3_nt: TGCGCCAGCAGCCAGAGAAGGGGATACGACGAGCAGTACTTC
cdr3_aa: CASSQRRGYDEQYF

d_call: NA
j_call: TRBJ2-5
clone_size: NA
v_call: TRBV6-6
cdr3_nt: TGTGCCAGCACCCTGGACGGCGGGAAGACCCAGTACTTC
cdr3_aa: CASTLDGGKTQYF

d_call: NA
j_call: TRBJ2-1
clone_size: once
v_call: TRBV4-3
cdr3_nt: TGCGCCAGCAGCCAAGCGGCCAATGACAATGAGCAGTTCTTC
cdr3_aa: CASSQAANDNEQFF

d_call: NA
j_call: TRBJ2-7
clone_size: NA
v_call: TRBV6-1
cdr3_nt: TGTGCCAGCGAGCAGGGTTACGAGCAGTACTTC
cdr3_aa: CASEQGYEQYF

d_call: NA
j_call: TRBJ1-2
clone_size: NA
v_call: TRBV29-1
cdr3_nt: TGCAGCGTTAGGGACTCTTATGGCTACACCTTC
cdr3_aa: CSVRDSYGYTF

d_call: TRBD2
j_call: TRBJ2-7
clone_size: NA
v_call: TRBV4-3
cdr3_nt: TGCGCCAGCAGCCCAGGGACTAGCGGGAGCAGCTACGAGCAGTACTTC
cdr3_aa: CASSPGTSGSSYEQYF

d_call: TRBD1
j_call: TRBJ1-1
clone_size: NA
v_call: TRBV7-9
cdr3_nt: TGTGCCAGCAGCTCAGAGACAGGGGCGAACACTGAAGCTTTCTTT
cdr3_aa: CASSSETGANTEAFF

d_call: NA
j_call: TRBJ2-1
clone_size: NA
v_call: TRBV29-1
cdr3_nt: TGCAGCGTCCCATATACAGGGAGGGATGAGCAGTTCTTC
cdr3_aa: CSVPYTGRDEQFF

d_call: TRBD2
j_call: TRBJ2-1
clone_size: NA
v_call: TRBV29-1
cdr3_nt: TGCAGCGTTGAAGATCCGACTAGCGGGCTCTACAATGAGCAGTTCTTC
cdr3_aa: CSVEDPTSGLYNEQFF

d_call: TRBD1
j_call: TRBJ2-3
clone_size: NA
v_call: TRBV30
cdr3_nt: TGTGCCTGGAGAAGCAGGGGGCTAGGGACAGATACGCAGTATTTT
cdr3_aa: CAWRSRGLGTDTQYF

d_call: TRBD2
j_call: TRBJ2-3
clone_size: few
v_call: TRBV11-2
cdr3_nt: TGTGCCAGCAGCTTCTTAGCGGGTACCATCACAGATACGCAGTATTTT
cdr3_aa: CASSFLAGTITDTQYF

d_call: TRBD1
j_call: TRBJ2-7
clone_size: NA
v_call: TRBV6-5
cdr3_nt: TGTGCCAGCAGGGAACCGGGACAGGGTCCGTACGAGCAGTACTTC
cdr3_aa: CASREPGQGPYEQYF

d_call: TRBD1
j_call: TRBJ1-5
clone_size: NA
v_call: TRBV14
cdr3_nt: TGTGCCAGCAGCCAGGGGACAGGCAATCAGCCCCAGCATTTT
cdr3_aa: CASSQGTGNQPQHF

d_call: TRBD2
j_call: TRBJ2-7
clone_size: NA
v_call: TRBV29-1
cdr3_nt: TGCAGCGTGCGCTCCGGGACTAGCGGATACGAGCAGTACTTC
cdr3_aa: CSVRSGTSGYEQYF

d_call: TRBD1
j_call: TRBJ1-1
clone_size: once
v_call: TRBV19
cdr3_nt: TGTGCCAGTAGTACCCCCGGGACAGTAGCTGAAGCTTTCTTT
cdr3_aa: CASSTPGTVAEAFF

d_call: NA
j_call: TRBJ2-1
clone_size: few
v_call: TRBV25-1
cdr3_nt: TGTGCCACCGGCCAACAGGCCAACAATGAGCAGTTCTTC
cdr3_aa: CATGQQANNEQFF

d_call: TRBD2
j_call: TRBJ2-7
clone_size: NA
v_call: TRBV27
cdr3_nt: TGTGCCAGCAGTTTAAGTTTGGGCGGGAGTGTAGAGCAGTACTTC
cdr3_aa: CASSLSLGGSVEQYF

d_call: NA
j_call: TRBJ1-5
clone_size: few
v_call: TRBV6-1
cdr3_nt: TGTGCCAGCAGTGAGAGCGGGCGTAGCAATCAGCCCCAGCATTTT
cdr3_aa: CASSESGRSNQPQHF

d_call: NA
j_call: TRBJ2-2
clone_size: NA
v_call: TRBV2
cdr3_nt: TGTGCCAGCAGTGAGCGGGTAAAGACCGGGGAGCTGTTTTTT
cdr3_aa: CASSERVKTGELFF

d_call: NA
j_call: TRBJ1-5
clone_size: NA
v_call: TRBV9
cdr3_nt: TGTGCCAGCAGCGTAGACGGTAGCAATCAGCCCCAGCATTTT
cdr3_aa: CASSVDGSNQPQHF